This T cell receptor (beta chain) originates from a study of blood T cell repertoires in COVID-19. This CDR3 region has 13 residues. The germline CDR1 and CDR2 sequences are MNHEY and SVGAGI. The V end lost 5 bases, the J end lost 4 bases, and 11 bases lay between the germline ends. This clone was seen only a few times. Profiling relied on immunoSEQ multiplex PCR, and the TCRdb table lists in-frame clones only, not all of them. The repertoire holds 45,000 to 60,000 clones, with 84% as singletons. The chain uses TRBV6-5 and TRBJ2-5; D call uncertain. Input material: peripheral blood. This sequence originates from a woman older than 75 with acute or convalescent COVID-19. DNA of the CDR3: TGTGCCAGCAGTCCCCGACCAGGAGAGACCCAGTACTTC. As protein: CASSPRPGETQYF.